Given below is one T cell receptor (beta chain) in context. Generated by immunoSEQ multiplex PCR, the TCRdb table keeps only in-frame clones and is missing some. The table has about 1.5 million clones, about 96% seen once. These data are taken from a study of shared clonotypes between healthy human individuals. CDR1 and CDR2 from the germline V gene are SGHRS and YFSETQ. The CDR3 loop spans 15 amino acids. V dropped 3 bases and J dropped 9; count of bases not matched to a gene: 10. The chain combines TRBV5-1 with TRBJ2-1; 9 nucleotides align to TRBD2. Sample: naive CD4+ T cells sorted from blood. As to subset: CD45RA+ positively selected. The clonotype originates from a man aged 25-45 years in good health. The CDR3 protein is CASSYSGGMGGEQFF. For the CDR3, the DNA is TGCGCCAGCAGCTATAGCGGGGGAATGGGTGGTGAGCAGTTCTTC.